A single sample is the source of the 27 T cell receptor beta chains below, sequenced in a study of shared clonotypes between healthy human individuals. TCRdb's table, derived via immunoSEQ multiplex PCR, lists solely in-frame clones and lacks some. The sample shows over 950,000 clones, 77% of them seen only once. The sequencing input was memory CD4+ T cells from PBMCs. Subset noted: CD45RA-negative fraction. All receptors come from a young man in good health. Some clones in this sample may be carry-over from other donors' samples.

V usage is TRBV10-3 and J usage is TRBJ2-5; D remains ambiguous. The ends were cut back, 3 bases at V and 1 base at J, with 9 bases in the middle. Germline V gene sequence: CDR1 ENHRY, CDR2 SYGVKD. The CDR3 loop spans 14 amino acids. Written as DNA, the CDR3 is TGTGCCATCAGTGAATCGACACTCCAAGAGACCCAGTACTTC. Translated: CAISESTLQETQYF.

This clone was counted once. A single base is all that separates this from a far larger clone, so a read error is likely. This chain uses TRBV2 with TRBJ1-1, with a weak D call TRBD1 (5 bases). This CDR3 is built from 13 residues. Trimming pared 1 base from V and 4 bases from J, leaving 7 bases between. Germline V CDR1 and CDR2: SNHLY, FYNNEI. CDR3 in amino acids: CASSEEGSTEAFF. CDR3 in DNA: TGTGCCAGCAGTGAAGAGGGGAGCACTGAAGCTTTCTTT.

This clone came up many times. The rearrangement uses TRBV30 and TRBJ1-6; 9 bases are shared with TRBD1. The CDR3 has 14 residues. Per germline, CDR1 GTSNPN and CDR2 SVGIG (reference sequence). V shed 0 bases, J shed 8 bases, and the junction held 2 bases outside the gene matches. CDR3 bases: TGTGCCTGGAGTGTGGGACAGGGATATTCACCCCTCCACTTT. Translation: CAWSVGQGYSPLHF.

Only a few counts were recorded for this clone. This chain joins TRBV27 and TRBJ2-1; 15 bases match TRBD2. CDR1 and CDR2 (germline): MNHEY, SMNVEV (reference sequence). CDR3 length: 16 amino acids. J lost 10 bases, V lost 2 bases, and 6 bases had no gene match. CDR3 bases: TGTGCCAGCAGTTTACGCGGACTAGCGGGAGGGGGGGAGCAGTTCTTC. It codes for CASSLRGLAGGGEQFF.

The table lists this clone with a few counts. The gene calls are TRBV10-3 and TRBJ1-2; no clear D. Trimming removed 2 bases at V and 4 bases at J, with 5 bases between. Germline CDR1 is ENHRY and CDR2 is SYGVKD. CDR3 length: 12 amino acids. In nucleotides, the CDR3 is TGTGCCATCAGTGAGAGGGCCTATGGCTACACCTTC. This translates into CAISERAYGYTF.

The rearrangement links TRBV19 to TRBJ1-5; possible D gene TRBD1, 5 bases. Germline V gives CDR1 LNHDA, CDR2 SQIVND (reference sequence). The CDR3 sequence is 14 residues long. Trimming shortened V by 7 bases and J by 5 bases, and 15 bases separated the two germline ends. Here the CDR3 reads CASTTGTLHQPQHF. CDR3 DNA: TGTGCCAGTACCACCGGGACCCTACATCAGCCCCAGCATTTT. The whole variable domain, filled in from reference TRBV19 and TRBJ1-5, reads DGGITQSPKYLFRKEGQNVTLSCEQNLNHDAMYWYRQDPGQGLRLIYYSQIVNDFQKGDIAEGYSVSREKKESFPLTVTSAQKNPTAFYLCASTTGTLHQPQHFGDGTRLSIL.

This clone was seen only once. The rearrangement links TRBV2 to TRBJ2-2; D ambiguous. V was clipped by 7 bases and J by 1 base, with 10 bases between them. Germline CDR1 and CDR2: SNHLY and FYNNEI. The CDR3 spans 14 residues. This CDR3 reads CASMGRGNTGELFF. CDR3 in DNA: TGTGCCAGCATGGGCAGAGGGAACACCGGGGAGCTGTTTTTT.

The chain has TRBV5-1 and TRBJ1-4; 9 nucleotides align to TRBD1. The CDR3 runs to 17 residues. The V segment lost 4 bases and the J segment 4 bases; nucleotides outside the gene matches: 11. Germline V gene data show CDR1 as SGHRS and CDR2 as YFSETQ. CDR3 nucleotide sequence: TGCGCCAGCAGCCCGGGACAGGGTCTATGGGTTAATGAAAAACTGTTTTTT. As protein: CASSPGQGLWVNEKLFF.

The chain couples TRBV9 to TRBJ2-4; D may match TRBD1 or TRBD2 (5 bases each). V gave up 4 bases and J gave up 2 bases, with 22 bases separating them. This CDR3 comprises 18 residues. CDR1 and CDR2 from the germline V gene are SGDLS and YYNGEE. CDR3 loop: CASSPGPVGRGSKNIQYF. CDR3 bases: TGTGCCAGCAGCCCCGGGCCGGTGGGACGCGGGTCCAAAAACATTCAGTACTTC.

This clone has only a few counts. This same CDR3 is encoded by further DNA sequences in the sample. The chain couples TRBV5-1 to TRBJ2-3; D unclear. Trimming stripped 0 bases from V and 6 bases from J, with 5 bases between. Germline V gene sequence: CDR1 SGHRS, CDR2 YFSETQ. The CDR3 is 12 residues long. This CDR3 reads CASSLVGDTQYF. Written as DNA, the CDR3 is TGCGCCAGCAGCTTGGTAGGGGATACGCAGTATTTT. Filled out from reference TRBV5-1 and TRBJ2-3, the complete variable domain reads KAGVTQTPRYLIKTRGQQVTLSCSPISGHRSVSWYQQTPGQGLQFLFEYFSETQRNKGNFPGRFSGRQFSNSRSEMNVSTLELGDSALYLCASSLVGDTQYFGPGTRLTVL.

This sequence joins TRBV11-2 and TRBJ2-7; possibly TRBD1 for D (7 bases). The CDR3 contains 17 residues. CDR1 SGHAT and CDR2 FQNNGV come from the germline V gene. V was cut by 4 bases and J by 3 bases, with 22 bases left in between. This CDR3 reads CASSSRGESGWGYEQYF. CDR3 sequence (DNA): TGTGCCAGCAGCTCCAGGGGGGAGTCGGGATGGGGCTACGAGCAGTACTTC.

The CDR3 nucleotides read TGTGCCAGCAGTCCATTAAAAAAGGGCAATCAGCCCCAGCATTTT. It yields the protein CASSPLKKGNQPQHF. The chain combines TRBV28 with TRBJ1-5; D gene uncertain. The CDR3 is 15 amino acids. Germline-derived CDR1 and CDR2 are MDHEN and SYDVKM. Trimming took 5 bases from V and 2 from J, leaving 13 bases between them.

The V and J genes are TRBV29-1 and TRBJ1-2; 11 bases match TRBD1. V was clipped by 7 bases and J by 5 bases; unmatched bases: 9. Germline V CDR1 and CDR2: SQVTM, ANQGSEA. CDR3 length: 14 amino acids. In nucleotides, the CDR3 is TGCAGCGGAGTAGCCTGGGACAGGGGGTATGGCTACACCTTC. Translated: CSGVAWDRGYGYTF.

The rearrangement links TRBV7-3 to TRBJ2-1; 10 bases map to TRBD2. The CDR3 consists of 18 residues. Germline lookup yields CDR1 SGHTA and CDR2 FQGTGA. V lost 1 base to trimming and J lost 4 bases; unmatched junction nucleotides: 10. The CDR3 DNA follows: TGTGCCAGCAGCTTAAGGAACTTTCGGACTAGCGGATACAATGAGCAGTTCTTC. This gives the protein CASSLRNFRTSGYNEQFF. Complete variable domain (other parts from reference TRBV7-3 and TRBJ2-1): GAGVSQTPSNKVTEKGKYVELRCDPISGHTALYWYRQSLGQGPEFLIYFQGTGAADDSGLPNDRFFAVRPEGSVSTLKIQRTERGDSAVYLCASSLRNFRTSGYNEQFFGPGTRLTVL.

The J gene is TRBJ2-1, the V gene TRBV7-2; 8 nucleotides line up with TRBD2. This CDR3 is 14 amino acids long. From germline, CDR1 is SGHTA and CDR2 FQGNSA. Germline trimming cut 5 bases from V and 3 bases from J; bases unmatched to any gene: 3. CDR3 amino acids: CASSPGTSYNEQFF. The CDR3 DNA sequence: TGTGCCAGCAGCCCCGGGACTAGCTACAATGAGCAGTTCTTC.

The V call is TRBV7-2, the J call TRBJ2-7; 9 nucleotides match TRBD2. The germline V gene has CDR1 SGHTA and CDR2 FQGNSA. Trimming took 1 base from V and 5 from J; bases not matched to a gene: 6. This CDR3 has 15 amino acids. CDR3 coding DNA: TGTGCCAGCAGCTTAGTTGGGACTAGCTTCCACGAGCAGTACTTC. Its protein product is CASSLVGTSFHEQYF.

The V call is TRBV2, the J call TRBJ1-1, with a weak D call TRBD1 (5 bases). The CDR3 sequence is 16 residues long. V shed 4 bases and J shed 0 bases, with 15 bases lying between them. In germline, CDR1 is SNHLY, CDR2 FYNNEI. CDR3 amino acids: CASSGRPGRMNTEAFF. CDR3 coding DNA: TGTGCCAGCAGTGGGCGTCCGGGACGGATGAACACTGAAGCTTTCTTT.

V is TRBV11-2 and J is TRBJ1-5; no reliable D call. CDR3 length: 14 amino acids. V shed 0 bases and J shed 3 bases, with 6 bases lying between them. The germline V gene encodes CDR1 SGHAT and CDR2 FQNNGV. The CDR3 sequence is CASSLDSINQPQHF. As DNA, the CDR3 is TGTGCCAGCAGCTTAGACAGTATCAATCAGCCCCAGCATTTT.

This chain joins TRBV19 and TRBJ1-5; possibly TRBD1 for D (6 bases). Germline CDR1 reads LNHDA; CDR2 reads SQIVND (reference sequence). The CDR3 is 15 amino acids. Trimming stripped 6 bases from V and 2 bases from J, with 14 bases between. This CDR3 reads CASRGGQGGNQPQHF. CDR3 sequence (DNA): TGTGCCAGTAGGGGGGGCCAGGGAGGCAATCAGCCCCAGCATTTT.

The CDR3 sequence is CASSSSGVFANQPQHF. CDR3 DNA: TGTGCCAGCAGTTCGAGTGGGGTCTTCGCGAATCAGCCCCAGCATTTT. The chain has TRBV28 and TRBJ1-5; no clear D. The CDR3 is 16 amino acids. CDR1 is MDHEN, CDR2 SYDVKM, per germline. Trimming removed 4 bases from V and 4 bases from J, with 17 bases in between.

The J gene is TRBJ1-1, the V gene TRBV5-1; D call uncertain. Trimming took off 4 bases at V and 0 bases at J, with 13 bases between the two ends. The CDR3 is 15 amino acids. CDR1 and CDR2 from the germline V gene are SGHRS and YFSETQ. For the CDR3, the DNA is TGCGCCAGCAGCCCGGTTGCAGGAATGAACACTGAAGCTTTCTTT. It specifies CASSPVAGMNTEAFF.

The CDR3 loop is CASSSLTGGEKLFF. The CDR3 nucleotides are TGTGCCAGCTCCTCACTGACAGGGGGTGAAAAACTGTTTTTT. The chain recombines TRBV27 with TRBJ1-4, with 9 bases identical to TRBD1. The germline CDR1 and CDR2 sequences are MNHEY and SMNVEV (reference sequence). J was trimmed by 7 bases and V by 8 bases; bases with no gene match: 8. This CDR3 spans 14 amino acids.

The V and J genes are TRBV9 and TRBJ1-1; the match to TRBD1 covers 8 bases. The V gene end was trimmed by 3 bases and the J gene end by 5 bases; junction bases not matched to a gene: 18. The germline V gene has CDR1 SGDLS and CDR2 YYNGEE. The CDR3 extends over 18 amino acids. The CDR3 protein is CASSARTGSSSRGTEAFF. CDR3 DNA: TGTGCCAGCAGCGCTCGGACAGGGAGTTCTTCCAGGGGTACTGAAGCTTTCTTT.

This clone was seen a few times. The rearrangement links TRBV6-5 to TRBJ2-1; D remains unclear. The CDR3 is 12 amino acids. Germline V CDR1 and CDR2: MNHEY, SVGAGI. V was shortened by 4 bases and J by 9 bases, with 10 bases between the two germline ends. DNA for the CDR3: TGTGCCAGCAGTTGGCGGACCGTTGAGCAGTTCTTC. It yields the protein CASSWRTVEQFF.

The gene calls are TRBV5-4 and TRBJ2-5; D is unclear. The germline V gene has CDR1 SGHNT and CDR2 YYREEE (reference sequence). The V end was cut by 5 bases, the J end by 4 bases, with 18 bases between. The length of the CDR3 is 15 residues. CDR3 nucleotide sequence: TGTGCCAGCAGGTCTGCTAGTGAGCCTCGAGAGACCCAGTACTTC. Translated: CASRSASEPRETQYF.

This chain joins TRBV2 and TRBJ2-3; D might be TRBD1 or TRBD2, each matching 5 bases. Per germline, CDR1 SNHLY and CDR2 FYNNEI. Trimming removed 7 bases from V and 0 bases from J, with 11 bases in between. This CDR3 contains 14 residues. As DNA, the CDR3 is TGTGCCAGCAAAGTGGGACCGAGCACAGATACGCAGTATTTT. It specifies CASKVGPSTDTQYF.

The chain couples TRBV7-2 to TRBJ2-7, with 7 bases aligning to TRBD1. V was pared by 5 bases and J by 3 bases, with 10 bases of the junction left unmatched. From germline, CDR1 is SGHTA and CDR2 FQGNSA. This CDR3 contains 15 residues. The CDR3 loop is CASSPGPGQFYEQYF. CDR3 sequence (DNA): TGTGCCAGCAGCCCGGGTCCGGGACAGTTCTACGAGCAGTACTTC. Full variable domain (outside the CDR3, taken from reference TRBV7-2 and TRBJ2-7): GAGVSQSPSNKVTEKGKDVELRCDPISGHTALYWYRQSLGQGLEFLIYFQGNSAPDKSGLPSDRFSAERTGGSVSTLTIQRTQQEDSAVYLCASSPGPGQFYEQYFGPGTRLTVT.